Below, one T cell receptor (beta chain) is given with its context. What it recognizes is unknown. The V gene's germline CDR1 is SGHNT and CDR2 YENEEA. The CDR3 totals 16 residues. V was clipped by 5 bases and J by 4 bases; unmatched bases: 5. The data were obtained in a study of graft-versus-host responses after intestinal transplantation. Study-wide context: Every recipient had anti-thymocyte globulin induction and 2 to 3 years of tacrolimus plus steroids. Study observations and caveats: Recipient marrow contained GvH clones, some of which appeared first in ileum or blood. Maximum circulating GvH clone levels tracked with early post-transplant HvG decreases.

Data came from immunoSEQ multiplex PCR; TCRdb stores just in-frame clones and leaves some out. The data contain tens of thousands of clones, around nine tenths of them seen just once; the ten biggest clones take up around 1.5%. This sequence originates from a human patient who received an intestinal transplant, so some T cells may come from the graft donor. The rearrangement uses TRBV11-3 and TRBJ2-3, with 14 bases aligning to TRBD2. The material sequenced was PBMCs, taken 26 days after transplant. DNA of the CDR3: TGTGCCAGCAGCCTACGACTAGCGGGAGGGTCAGATACGCAGTATTTT. It translates to CASSLRLAGGSDTQYF.